Listed below are T cell receptor beta chains from one sample, sequenced in a study of cytomegalovirus exposure and HLA in healthy donors. Libraries were prepared by immunoSEQ multiplex PCR; TCRdb keeps only in-frame clonotypes and omits some of them. The sample has roughly 150,000 clones, approximately 88% seen once. The sample consisted of PBMCs. These receptors were obtained from a boy between 2 and 15 years old in good health and CMV-seronegative. Each CDR3 is given with its conserved first and last residue. The D gene is left open where the match is weak. A clone size is listed for some rows: how often the clone was seen (once, few, many), or a class if it is expanded.

abundance	v_gene	d_gene	j_gene	CDR3aa	CDR3nt
NA	TRBV25-1	TRBD2	TRBJ2-7	CASSDGLAGYEQYF	TGTGCCAGCAGTGATGGACTAGCGGGGTACGAGCAGTACTTC
NA	TRBV6-1	NA	TRBJ1-5	CAALEGADQPQHF	TGTGCCGCCTTAGAAGGAGCTGATCAGCCCCAGCATTTT
NA	TRBV28	NA	TRBJ1-1	CASSRTTEAFF	TGTGCCAGCAGTCGGACAACTGAAGCTTTCTTT
once	TRBV6-5	TRBD1	TRBJ1-2	CASRATGGYGYTF	TGTGCCAGCAGGGCGACAGGGGGCTATGGCTACACCTTC
once	TRBV27	NA	TRBJ2-7	CASSLSSRFPQVNGRGEQYF	TGTGCCAGCAGTTTATCGAGCAGGTTTCCCCAAGTGAACGGGCGAGGGGAGCAGTACTTC
NA	TRBV6-4	TRBD2	TRBJ2-2	CASSRTGTSGAGELFF	TGTGCCAGCAGCAGAACCGGGACTAGCGGGGCCGGGGAGCTGTTTTTT
NA	TRBV19	TRBD1	TRBJ1-6	CASKPGQSNSPLHF	TGTGCCAGCAAACCGGGACAGAGCAATTCACCCCTCCACTTT
NA	TRBV29-1	TRBD1	TRBJ1-2	CSVYGRGDYGYTF	TGCAGCGTGTATGGCAGGGGGGACTATGGCTACACCTTC
NA	TRBV6-6	TRBD1	TRBJ1-1	CASSYGAGGTEAFF	TGTGCCAGCAGTTACGGGGCAGGGGGCACTGAAGCTTTCTTT
NA	TRBV6-5	NA	TRBJ2-5	CASSYVAAGETQYF	TGTGCCAGCAGTTACGTGGCGGCCGGGGAGACCCAGTACTTC
NA	TRBV27	TRBD1	TRBJ2-3	CASRGQGTATDTQYF	TGTGCCAGCAGGGGACAGGGGACGGCAACAGATACGCAGTATTTT
NA	TRBV7-2	TRBD2	TRBJ2-7	CASSPGLAGLEQYF	TGTGCCAGCAGTCCCGGACTAGCGGGACTCGAGCAGTACTTC
NA	TRBV7-9	TRBD2	TRBJ2-1	CSSSLPRTSGRDNEQFF	TGTTCCAGCAGCTTACCCCGGACTAGCGGGAGGGACAATGAGCAGTTCTTC
NA	TRBV6-1	NA	TRBJ2-1	CASSVKGPYNEQFF	TGTGCCAGCAGTGTGAAGGGGCCCTACAATGAGCAGTTCTTC
NA	TRBV2	NA	TRBJ2-7	CASSSVSYEQYF	TGTGCCAGCAGTTCCGTCAGCTACGAGCAGTACTTC
NA	TRBV30	NA	TRBJ2-1	CAWSVGSAFYNEQFF	TGTGCCTGGAGTGTAGGGAGTGCCTTTTACAATGAGCAGTTCTTC
NA	TRBV4-2	TRBD2	TRBJ2-3	CASRRTSGLTDTQYF	TGTGCCAGCAGGCGGACTAGCGGACTCACAGATACGCAGTATTTT
NA	TRBV7-9	NA	TRBJ2-6	CASSHGTPSGANVLTF	TGTGCCAGCAGTCACGGGACTCCATCTGGGGCCAACGTCCTGACTTTC
once	TRBV27	TRBD2	TRBJ2-1	CASSSPGLAGPNEQFF	TGTGCCAGCAGTTCCCCGGGACTAGCGGGACCCAATGAGCAGTTCTTC
NA	TRBV5-1	NA	TRBJ2-2	CASSFSPTGTSNTGELFF	TGCGCCAGCAGCTTTTCGCCTACCGGGACTTCGAACACCGGGGAGCTGTTTTTT
NA	TRBV9	TRBD2	TRBJ2-1	CASSRSGSGNNEQFF	TGTGCCAGCAGTCGTAGCGGGTCCGGTAACAATGAGCAGTTCTTC
once	TRBV7-9	TRBD1	TRBJ2-1	CASSLDRGASYNEQFF	TGTGCCAGCAGCTTGGACAGGGGGGCATCGTACAATGAGCAGTTCTTC
few	TRBV27	NA	TRBJ1-6	CASSLQGLYTNSPLHF	TGTGCCAGCAGTTTACAGGGGTTGTACACCAATTCACCCCTCCACTTT
NA	TRBV5-6	NA	TRBJ2-3	CASTLQGFPTDTQYF	TGTGCCAGCACCCTGCAGGGGTTCCCCACAGATACGCAGTATTTT
NA	TRBV14	NA	TRBJ1-2	CASSHIPANYGYTF	TGTGCCAGCAGCCACATTCCAGCTAACTATGGCTACACCTTC
NA	TRBV27	TRBD2	TRBJ2-2	CASSLLAGNTGELFF	TGTGCCAGCAGTTTACTAGCGGGGAACACCGGGGAGCTGTTTTTT
few	TRBV2	TRBD2	TRBJ2-1	CASSEAAGLAVGPYNEQFF	TGTGCCAGCAGTGAAGCGGCGGGACTAGCGGTCGGGCCCTACAATGAGCAGTTCTTC
NA	TRBV5-4	TRBD1	TRBJ1-2	CASSPGQDYGYTF	TGTGCCAGCAGCCCCGGACAGGACTATGGCTACACCTTC
NA	TRBV5-4	TRBD1	TRBJ2-1	CASSLEIHRDRGRNEQFF	TGTGCCAGCAGCTTGGAAATACACCGGGACAGGGGTCGTAATGAGCAGTTCTTC
NA	TRBV5-4	TRBD1	TRBJ2-7	CASSRQGRGDEQYF	TGTGCCAGCAGCCGACAGGGCAGAGGAGACGAGCAGTACTTC
NA	TRBV13	NA	TRBJ2-1	CASGLGRGEQFF	TGTGCCAGCGGGTTAGGAAGAGGTGAGCAGTTCTTC
NA	TRBV7-9	TRBD2	TRBJ2-2	CASSADLAGEHTGELFF	TGTGCCAGCAGCGCGGATCTAGCGGGAGAGCACACCGGGGAGCTGTTTTTT
NA	TRBV4-1	TRBD1	TRBJ1-1	CASSQELRDSPMNTEAFF	TGCGCCAGCAGCCAAGAATTGAGGGACAGCCCCATGAACACTGAAGCTTTCTTT
NA	TRBV1	NA	TRBJ2-5	CTSSQDFFRTSGETQYF	TGCACCAGCAGCCAAGATTTCTTCCGGACTAGTGGGGAGACCCAGTACTTC
few	TRBV19	NA	TRBJ1-2	CASSIPGMTGYTF	TGTGCCAGTAGTATACCCGGGATGACCGGCTACACCTTC
NA	TRBV5-6	TRBD1	TRBJ1-4	CASSEGQDTNEKLFF	TGTGCCAGCAGCGAGGGACAGGACACTAATGAAAAACTGTTTTTT
NA	TRBV27	NA	TRBJ1-6	CASRLIGEGNSPLHF	TGTGCCAGCAGACTAATCGGGGAGGGTAATTCACCCCTCCACTTT
NA	TRBV18	NA	TRBJ2-5	CASSPPAPRGTQYF	TGTGCCAGCTCTCCCCCCGCGCCTCGGGGGACCCAGTACTTC
NA	TRBV6-1	NA	TRBJ2-3	CASQLGWGRTDTQYF	TGTGCCAGCCAGCTAGGTTGGGGGCGCACAGATACGCAGTATTTT
NA	TRBV5-4	NA	TRBJ2-3	CASSPGGVNTDTQYF	TGTGCCAGCAGCCCTGGGGGCGTAAACACAGATACGCAGTATTTT
NA	TRBV19	TRBD2	TRBJ2-2	CASSSGGGSQPGSGELFF	TGTGCCAGTAGTAGCGGGGGGGGATCTCAGCCGGGGTCCGGGGAGCTGTTTTTT
NA	TRBV19	NA	TRBJ2-7	CASSIGTETYEQYF	TGTGCCAGTAGTATAGGGACAGAAACCTACGAGCAGTACTTC
NA	TRBV30	NA	TRBJ1-2	CAWSADREYGYTF	TGTGCCTGGAGTGCCGACAGAGAGTATGGCTACACCTTC
few	TRBV9	NA	TRBJ1-1	CASSVEEGVAFF	TGTGCCAGCAGCGTAGAAGAGGGGGTGGCTTTCTTT
NA	TRBV5-4	TRBD2	TRBJ2-7	CASSSSHPGTSGSDAYEQYF	TGTGCCAGCAGCTCCTCCCATCCCGGGACTAGCGGGAGCGACGCCTACGAGCAGTACTTC
once	TRBV6-1	TRBD1	TRBJ1-6	CASRLDRGLNSPLHF	TGTGCCAGCAGATTAGACAGGGGGCTAAATTCACCCCTCCACTTT
NA	TRBV7-6	TRBD1	TRBJ1-1	CASSGIRGENSEAFF	TGTGCCAGCAGCGGTATCAGGGGGGAAAATTCTGAAGCTTTCTTT
NA	TRBV6-5	NA	TRBJ2-3	CASSYGGAGDTQYF	TGTGCCAGCAGTTACGGGGGGGCAGGAGATACGCAGTATTTT
once	TRBV20-1	NA	TRBJ1-2	CSASPGDSHTF	TGCAGTGCTAGTCCCGGGGATAGCCACACCTTC
NA	TRBV13	NA	TRBJ2-7	CASSSTPYEQYF	TGTGCCAGCAGTTCTACCCCCTACGAGCAGTACTTC
NA	TRBV2	TRBD2	TRBJ2-3	CASRSSAGGADTQYF	TGTGCCAGCAGATCCTCTGCGGGAGGGGCAGATACGCAGTATTTT
NA	TRBV15	TRBD1	TRBJ2-7	CATSRAQGQGAVGGSYEQYF	TGTGCCACCAGCAGAGCCCAAGGGCAGGGGGCCGTGGGGGGCTCCTACGAGCAGTACTTC
once	TRBV6-5	NA	TRBJ2-2	CASSYSATGFTGELFF	TGTGCCAGCAGTTACTCGGCAACAGGCTTCACCGGGGAGCTGTTTTTT